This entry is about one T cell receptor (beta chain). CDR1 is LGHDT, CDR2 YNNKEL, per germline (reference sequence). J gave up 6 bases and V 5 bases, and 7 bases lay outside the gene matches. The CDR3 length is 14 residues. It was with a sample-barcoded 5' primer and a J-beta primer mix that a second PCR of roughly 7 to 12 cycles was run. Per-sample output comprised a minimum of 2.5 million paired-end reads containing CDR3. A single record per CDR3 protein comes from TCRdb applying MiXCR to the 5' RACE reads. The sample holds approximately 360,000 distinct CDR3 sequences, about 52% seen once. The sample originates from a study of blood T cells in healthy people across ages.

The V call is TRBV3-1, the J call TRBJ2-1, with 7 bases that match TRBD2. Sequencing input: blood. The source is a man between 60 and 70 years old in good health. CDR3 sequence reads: CASSENLAVNEQFF. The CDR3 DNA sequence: TGTGCCAGCAGCGAAAACCTAGCGGTCAATGAGCAGTTCTTC.